This entry features one T cell receptor (beta chain) sequence. This clonotype has just a few counts. Its antigen is not yet known. No clone much larger than this one lies a single base away; base qualities are absent. In the germline V gene, CDR1 corresponds to MNHNS and CDR2 to SASEGT. Germline trimming amounts to 3 bases on V and 7 bases on J, with 9 as the count of junction bases outside the gene matches. Measured from the cysteine to the phenylalanine, the CDR3 is 16 residues long. Of the read, only the CDR3 DNA is kept; its 48 bases are in frame from base 1. This entry belongs to a study of vaccination and CD4 T cells after COVID-19 (dated by TCRdb to 2022 to 2024). About the full investigation: In the convalescent cohort there were six males and four females, among whom were two Hispanic individuals, seven Caucasians, two Asians and one multiracial person. Control cultures used a CEFX viral epitope pool as positive control, an HIV-1 Nef peptide pool as negative control, or no peptide. Two doses of either the Pfizer-BioNTech BNT162b2 vaccine (n=8) or the Moderna mRNA-1273 vaccine (n=2) were administered to participants. For stimulating the cultures, overlapping spike peptide pools were used, derived from SARS-CoV-2 as well as from the common cold coronaviruses HCoV-NL63, HCoV-OC43 and HCoV-229E. In around 9 COVID-19 convalescent patients and a handful of infection-naive healthy vaccine recipients, researchers compared the spike-specific CD4+ TCR repertoire from before mRNA vaccination with the repertoire from after. Post-COVID blood samples from convalescent patients were collected a median of around 100 days after diagnosis, with a range of 35 to 161 days. Post-vaccine blood samples were collected a median of about 72 days after the second vaccine dose, ranging from about 13 to 241 days. Beyond this particular receptor, the publication reports: The median number of SARS-CoV-2-reactive clonotypes rose from fewer than 25 after infection to roughly 38 after vaccination, but the change was not significant. The number of convalescent patients in the study was relatively small, and the study did not examine early timepoints following natural infection. Of the vaccine-specific clones in convalescent patients, 304 of 307, or nearly all, reacted only to SARS-CoV-2 spike and did not cross-react with common cold coronaviruses. Among the post-vaccine SARS-CoV-2-reactive clones in convalescent patients, a median about 87% showed up only after vaccination, which suggests vaccine-specific priming.

This specimen's treatment or condition label, per the study, means: approximately 9-day PBMC culture with coronavirus spike peptide pools or control peptides (ViraFEST assay). The study used the ViraFEST assay, which expanded antigen-specific T cells with peptide pools and then identified expanded clonotypes by TCR sequencing. Negative nucleocapsid antibody tests before and after vaccination confirmed that the healthy vaccine recipients had no prior SARS-CoV-2 infection. Each well held under 2.5 million PBMCs cultured in IMDM containing approximately 5% human AB serum and roughly 9.7 IU/ml IL-2, with around 9.7 ug/ml peptide pools added. Half of the culture medium was replaced with fresh IL-2-containing medium on days 3 and 7. Once the cells had been in culture for over 9 days, the EasySep CD4+ T cell isolation kit was used to isolate CD4+ T cells by negative selection. PBMCs were separated from whole blood using Ficoll-Paque Plus gradient centrifugation and then either used fresh or cryopreserved at -140C. Each culture condition was generally run in triplicate wells.

Receptor libraries were prepared by PCR. DNA from cultured CD4+ T cells underwent TCR sequencing with the Oncomine TCR Beta short-read assay at the Johns Hopkins FTIC core. The QIAamp micro DNA kit was used to extract genomic DNA from the cultured CD4+ T cells. Oncomine TCR Beta libraries from cultured CD4+ T cells were pooled with unique dual indexes and sequenced on an Illumina iSeq 100. The authors' pipeline ran thus. Non-productive sequences were filtered out, and CDR3s that did not start with C, did not end with F or W, or were shorter than 7 amino acids were discarded. The MANAFEST web application identified antigen-specific clonotypes by comparing peptide-stimulated wells against reference wells and other culture wells. An FDR below 0.05, an odds ratio above 5, and a productive frequency above 0.1% in at least two of three replicate wells were required for clones to be considered positive. A clonotype was classed as cross-reactive if the clonotype showed significant expansion both in SARS-CoV-2 spike wells and in at least one common cold coronavirus spike condition. Similarity between CDR3 sequences was evaluated in R version 3.6.1 using Levenshtein distances (stringdist) and unrooted phylogenetic trees (ape). TCRdb reanalyzed the raw reads on its own, using fastp at Q25 for trimming and MiXCR for clone calling, and kept in-frame beta chains. Each record represents a unique CDR3 protein, reported with the most common genes and DNA among its rows. The V and J calls were not made by the authors but by TCRdb's processing. This sample holds about 21,000 distinct CDR3 sequences; more than 40% were observed only once. The ten largest clonotypes hold about 20% of the sample.

This TCR was recovered from a human donor who received a COVID-19 vaccine. The chain joins TRBV6-1 to TRBJ1-5; a stretch of 10 junction bases matches TRBD1. Material: CD4+ T cells from blood, cultured in vitro, obtained before SARS-CoV-2 vaccination. The CDR3 has the sequence CASSDFLRDRGQPQHF. The sequence in DNA is TGTGCCAGCAGTGACTTCCTGCGGGACAGGGGACAGCCCCAGCATTTT.